Here is one TCR beta chain with its context. Its antigen remains unidentified. Trimming cost V 2 bases and J 7 bases; bases outside gene matches: 9. The CDR3 covers 16 residues. Germline V CDR1 and CDR2: MGHDK, SYGVNS. These data originate in a study of cytomegalovirus exposure and HLA in healthy donors. Study-wide results and caveats: A later analysis reported that several of the most significant clusters appeared to be linked to common viral pathogens, among them Epstein-Barr virus. Researchers reported in a later analysis that a missense DCLRE1C variant was tied to TCR beta V- and J-gene trimming. According to reports, the classifier identified cytomegalovirus status with high specificity and sensitivity.

Researchers ran the PCR with 60 Vbeta and 13 Jbeta primers. The table came from immunoSEQ multiplex PCR; TCRdb's copy has only in-frame clones and leaves some out. The table lists tens of thousands of clones. The TCR originated in a woman in her late teens or twenties in good health and CMV-seronegative. The chain couples TRBV25-1 to TRBJ2-7; 12 bases are shared with TRBD1. Sample: PBMCs. Here the CDR3 reads CASSEIGDRGLGEQYF. The CDR3 coding sequence is TGTGCCAGCAGTGAAATAGGGGACAGGGGGCTGGGAGAGCAGTACTTC.